This record concerns one T cell receptor beta chain sequence. Its antigen is as yet unknown. This sample was taken from a study of T cell repertoires in cytomegalovirus infection. TCRdb called the reads again in MiXCR, with one record for every CDR3 protein. This sample has under 500,000 distinct CDR3 sequences; 40% to 50% occur once, and the top ten carry 35% to 50%. Germline V gene lookup returns CDR1 LGHNA and CDR2 YNFKEQ. With 0 bases removed from V and 0 bases from J, the gap between germline ends came to 5 bases. This CDR3 has 14 amino acids. The study, taken as a whole, reports: Ex vivo responses were dominated by HLA-C-restricted CMV-specific TCR beta clonotypes.

The genes are TRBV4-2 and TRBJ1-2; D possibly corresponds to TRBD1 (5 bases). The sample consisted of cultured PBMCs, taken from culture after CMV antigen stimulation. The receptor was derived from a human donor in good health (CMV status not recorded). Some clones in this sample may be carry-over from other donors' samples. CDR3 loop: CASSQEGANYGYTF. For the CDR3, the DNA is TGTGCCAGCAGCCAAGAAGGGGCTAACTATGGCTACACCTTC.